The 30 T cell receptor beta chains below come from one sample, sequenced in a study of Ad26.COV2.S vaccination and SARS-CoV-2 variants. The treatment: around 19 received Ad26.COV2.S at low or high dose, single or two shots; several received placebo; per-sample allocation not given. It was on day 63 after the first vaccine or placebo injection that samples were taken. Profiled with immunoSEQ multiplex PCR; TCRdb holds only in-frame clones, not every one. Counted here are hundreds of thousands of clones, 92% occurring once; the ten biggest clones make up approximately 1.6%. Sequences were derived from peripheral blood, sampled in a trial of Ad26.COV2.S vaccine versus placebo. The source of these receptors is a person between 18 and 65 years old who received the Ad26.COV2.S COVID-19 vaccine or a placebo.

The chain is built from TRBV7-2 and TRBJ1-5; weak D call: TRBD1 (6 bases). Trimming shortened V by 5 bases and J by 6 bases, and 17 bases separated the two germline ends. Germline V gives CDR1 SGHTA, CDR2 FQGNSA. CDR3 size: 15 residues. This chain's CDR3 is CASSTTPGDPQPQHF. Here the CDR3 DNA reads TGTGCCAGCAGCACGACCCCAGGGGACCCTCAGCCCCAGCATTTT.

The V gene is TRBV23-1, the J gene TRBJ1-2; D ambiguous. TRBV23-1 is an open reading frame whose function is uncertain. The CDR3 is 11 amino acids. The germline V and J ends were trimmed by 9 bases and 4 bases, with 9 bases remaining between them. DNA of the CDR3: TGCGCCAGTTTAACGCCCTATGGCTACACCTTC. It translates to CASLTPYGYTF.

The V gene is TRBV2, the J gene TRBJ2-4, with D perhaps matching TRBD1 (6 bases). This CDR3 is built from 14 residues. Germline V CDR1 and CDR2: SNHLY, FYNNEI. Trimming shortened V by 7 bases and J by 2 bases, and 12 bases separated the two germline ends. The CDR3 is CASKPGTTKNIQYF. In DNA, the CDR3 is TGTGCCAGCAAACCCGGGACAACCAAAAACATTCAGTACTTC.

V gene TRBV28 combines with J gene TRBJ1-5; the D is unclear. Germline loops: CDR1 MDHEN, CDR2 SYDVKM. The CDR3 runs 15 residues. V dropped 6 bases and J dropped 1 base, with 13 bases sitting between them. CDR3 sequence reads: CASSPRWESNQPQHF. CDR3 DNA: TGTGCCAGCAGCCCACGGTGGGAAAGCAATCAGCCCCAGCATTTT.

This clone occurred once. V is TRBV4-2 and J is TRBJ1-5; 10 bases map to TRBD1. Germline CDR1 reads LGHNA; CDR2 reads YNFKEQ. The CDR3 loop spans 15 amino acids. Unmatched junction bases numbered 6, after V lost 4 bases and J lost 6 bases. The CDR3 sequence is CASSLGTGESQPQHF. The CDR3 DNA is TGTGCCAGCAGCCTTGGGACAGGGGAAAGTCAGCCCCAGCATTTT.

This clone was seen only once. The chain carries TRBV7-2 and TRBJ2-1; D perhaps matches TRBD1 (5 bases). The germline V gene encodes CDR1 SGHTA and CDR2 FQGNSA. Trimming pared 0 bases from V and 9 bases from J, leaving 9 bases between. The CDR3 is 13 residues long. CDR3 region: CASSLAYTGEQFF. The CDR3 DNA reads TGTGCCAGCAGCTTAGCCTACACAGGTGAGCAGTTCTTC.

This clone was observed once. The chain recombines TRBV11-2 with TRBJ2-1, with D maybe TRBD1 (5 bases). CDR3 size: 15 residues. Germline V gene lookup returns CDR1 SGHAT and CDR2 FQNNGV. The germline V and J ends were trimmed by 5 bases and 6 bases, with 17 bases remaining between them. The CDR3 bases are TGTGCCAGCAGCGGCCGGACATGGCGTTTCAATGAGCAGTTCTTC. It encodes CASSGRTWRFNEQFF.

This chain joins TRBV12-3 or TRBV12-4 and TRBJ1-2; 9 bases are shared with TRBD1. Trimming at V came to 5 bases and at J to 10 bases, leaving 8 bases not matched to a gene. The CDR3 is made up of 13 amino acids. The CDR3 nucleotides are TGTGCCAGCAGTACCGGGACAGGGAGGGACTACACCTTC. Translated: CASSTGTGRDYTF.

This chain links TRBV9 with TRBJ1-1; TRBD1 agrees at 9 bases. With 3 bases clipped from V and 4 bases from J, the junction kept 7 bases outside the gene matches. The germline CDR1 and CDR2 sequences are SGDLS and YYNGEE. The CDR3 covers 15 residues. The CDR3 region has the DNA TGTGCCAGCAGCGCAACCACAGGGGGCGTCACTGAAGCTTTCTTT. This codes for CASSATTGGVTEAFF.

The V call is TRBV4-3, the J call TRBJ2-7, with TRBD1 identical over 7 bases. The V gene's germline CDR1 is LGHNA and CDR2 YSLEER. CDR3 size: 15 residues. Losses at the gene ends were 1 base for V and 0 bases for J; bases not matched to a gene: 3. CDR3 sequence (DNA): TGCGCCAGCAGCCAAGCGACAGGGTTCTCCTACGAGCAGTACTTC. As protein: CASSQATGFSYEQYF.

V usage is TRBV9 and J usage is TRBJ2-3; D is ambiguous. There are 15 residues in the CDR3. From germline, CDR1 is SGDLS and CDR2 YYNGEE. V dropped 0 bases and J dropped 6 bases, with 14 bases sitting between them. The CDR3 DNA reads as TGTGCCAGCAGCGTAGGAGGAGATTCCCCGGATACGCAGTATTTT. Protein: CASSVGGDSPDTQYF.

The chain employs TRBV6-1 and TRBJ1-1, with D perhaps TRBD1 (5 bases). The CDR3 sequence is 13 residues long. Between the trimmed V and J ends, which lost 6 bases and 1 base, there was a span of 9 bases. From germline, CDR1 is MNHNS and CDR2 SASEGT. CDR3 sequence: CASRQDTNTEAFF. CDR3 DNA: TGTGCCAGCAGACAGGACACGAACACTGAAGCTTTCTTT.

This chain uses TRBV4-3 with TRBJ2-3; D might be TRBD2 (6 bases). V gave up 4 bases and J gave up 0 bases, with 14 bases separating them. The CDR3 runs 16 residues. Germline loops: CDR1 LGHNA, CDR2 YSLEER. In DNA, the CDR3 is TGCGCCAGCAGCCGCGGGGTAGCGAGAAGCACAGATACGCAGTATTTT. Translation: CASSRGVARSTDTQYF.

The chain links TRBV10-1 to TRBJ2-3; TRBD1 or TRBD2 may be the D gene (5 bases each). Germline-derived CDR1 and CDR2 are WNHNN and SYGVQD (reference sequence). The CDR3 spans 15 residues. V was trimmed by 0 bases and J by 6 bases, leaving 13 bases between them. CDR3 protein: CASSESGTTGDTQYF. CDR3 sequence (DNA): TGCGCCAGCAGTGAGTCAGGGACCACCGGGGATACGCAGTATTTT.

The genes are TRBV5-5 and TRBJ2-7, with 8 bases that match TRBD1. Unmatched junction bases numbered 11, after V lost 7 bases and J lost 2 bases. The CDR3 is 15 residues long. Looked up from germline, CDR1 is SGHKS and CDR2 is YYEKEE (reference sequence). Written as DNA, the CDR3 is TGTGCCAGCGGACACCGAGACAGGGGCCCCTACGAGCAGTACTTC. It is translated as CASGHRDRGPYEQYF.

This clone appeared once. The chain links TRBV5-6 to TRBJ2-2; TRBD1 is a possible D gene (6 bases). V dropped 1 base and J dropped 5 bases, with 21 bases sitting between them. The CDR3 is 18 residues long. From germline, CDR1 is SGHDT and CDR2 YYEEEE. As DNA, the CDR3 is TGTGCCAGCAGCTTGTTCCAGGGGCTTCTGGTTGGGACCGGGGAGCTGTTTTTT. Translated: CASSLFQGLLVGTGELFF.

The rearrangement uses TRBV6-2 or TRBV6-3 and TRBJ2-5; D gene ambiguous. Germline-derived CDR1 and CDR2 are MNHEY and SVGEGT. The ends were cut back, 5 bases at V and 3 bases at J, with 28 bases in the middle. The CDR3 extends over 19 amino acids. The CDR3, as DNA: TGTGCCAGCAGTCGTCGTCCCTCGACTTACAAGAAAAGCGAAGAGACCCAGTACTTC. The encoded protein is CASSRRPSTYKKSEETQYF.

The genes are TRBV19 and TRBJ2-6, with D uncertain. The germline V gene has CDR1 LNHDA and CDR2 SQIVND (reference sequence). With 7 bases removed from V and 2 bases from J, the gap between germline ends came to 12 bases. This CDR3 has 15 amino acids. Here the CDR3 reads CASNSGAPGANVLTF. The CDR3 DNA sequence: TGTGCCAGTAATTCCGGAGCCCCTGGGGCCAACGTCCTGACTTTC.

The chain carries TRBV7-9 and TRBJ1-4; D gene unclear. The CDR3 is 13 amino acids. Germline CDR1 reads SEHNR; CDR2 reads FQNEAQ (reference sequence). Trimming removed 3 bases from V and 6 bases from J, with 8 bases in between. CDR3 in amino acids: CASSLDVYEKLFF. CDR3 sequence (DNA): TGTGCCAGCAGCTTGGACGTCTATGAAAAACTGTTTTTT.

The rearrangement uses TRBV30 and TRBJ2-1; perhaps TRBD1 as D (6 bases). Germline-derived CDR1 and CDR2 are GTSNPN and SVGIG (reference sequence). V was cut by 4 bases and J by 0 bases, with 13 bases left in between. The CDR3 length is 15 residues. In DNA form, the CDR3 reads TGTGCCTGGAAAAACCGGGACATCTCCTACAATGAGCAGTTCTTC. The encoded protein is CAWKNRDISYNEQFF.

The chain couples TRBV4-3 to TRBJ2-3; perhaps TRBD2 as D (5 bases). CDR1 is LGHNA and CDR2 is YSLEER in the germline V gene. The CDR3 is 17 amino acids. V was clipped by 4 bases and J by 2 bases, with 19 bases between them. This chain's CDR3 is CASSPEGLTTFTDTQYF. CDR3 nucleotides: TGCGCCAGCAGCCCAGAAGGACTGACCACCTTCACAGATACGCAGTATTTT.

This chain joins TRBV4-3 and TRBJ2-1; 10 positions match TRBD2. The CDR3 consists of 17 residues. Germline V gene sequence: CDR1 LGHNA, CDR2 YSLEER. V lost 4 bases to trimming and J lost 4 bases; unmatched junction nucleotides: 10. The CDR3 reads CASSPVSGGIPYNEQFF. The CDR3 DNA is TGCGCCAGCAGCCCGGTTAGCGGGGGGATTCCTTACAATGAGCAGTTCTTC.

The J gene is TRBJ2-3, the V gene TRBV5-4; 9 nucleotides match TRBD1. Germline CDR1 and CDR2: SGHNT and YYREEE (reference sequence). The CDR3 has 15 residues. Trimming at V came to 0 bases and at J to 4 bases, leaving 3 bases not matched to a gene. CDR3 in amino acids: CASSLGTGVSDTQYF. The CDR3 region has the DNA TGTGCCAGCAGCTTGGGGACAGGGGTATCAGATACGCAGTATTTT.

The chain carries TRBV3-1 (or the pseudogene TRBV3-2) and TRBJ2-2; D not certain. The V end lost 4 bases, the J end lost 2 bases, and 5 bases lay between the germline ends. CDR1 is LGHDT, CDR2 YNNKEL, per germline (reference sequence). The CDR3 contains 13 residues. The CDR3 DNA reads TGTGCCAGCAGCCTCTTTAACACCGGGGAGCTGTTTTTT. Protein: CASSLFNTGELFF.

The CDR3 is CASSAGQGVETQYF. The CDR3, as DNA: TGTGCCAGCAGTGCTGGGCAGGGTGTAGAGACCCAGTACTTC. The V call is TRBV25-1, the J call TRBJ2-5; possibly TRBD1 for D (5 bases). Trimming pared 4 bases from V and 4 bases from J, leaving 13 bases between. Germline V CDR1 and CDR2: MGHDK, SYGVNS. The CDR3 is 14 residues long.

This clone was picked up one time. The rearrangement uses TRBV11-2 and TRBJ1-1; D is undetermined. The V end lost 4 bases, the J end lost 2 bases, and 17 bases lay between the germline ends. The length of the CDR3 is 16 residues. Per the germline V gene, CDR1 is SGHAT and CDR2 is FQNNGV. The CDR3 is CASSSGVIARNTEAFF. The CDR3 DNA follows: TGTGCCAGCAGCTCCGGCGTCATTGCCCGCAACACTGAAGCTTTCTTT.

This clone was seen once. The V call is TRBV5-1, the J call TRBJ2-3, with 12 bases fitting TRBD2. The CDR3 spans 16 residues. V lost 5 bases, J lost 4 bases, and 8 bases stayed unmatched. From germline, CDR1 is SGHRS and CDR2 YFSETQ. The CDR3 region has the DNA TGCGCCAGCAGGGTCCTAGCGGGGGGGCCCCCAGATACGCAGTATTTT. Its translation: CASRVLAGGPPDTQYF.

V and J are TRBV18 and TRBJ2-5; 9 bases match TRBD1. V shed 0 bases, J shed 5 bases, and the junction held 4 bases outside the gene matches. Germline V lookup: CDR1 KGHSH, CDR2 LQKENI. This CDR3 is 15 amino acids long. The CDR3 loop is CASSPPRTGDETQYF. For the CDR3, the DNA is TGTGCCAGCTCACCACCTAGGACAGGGGACGAGACCCAGTACTTC.

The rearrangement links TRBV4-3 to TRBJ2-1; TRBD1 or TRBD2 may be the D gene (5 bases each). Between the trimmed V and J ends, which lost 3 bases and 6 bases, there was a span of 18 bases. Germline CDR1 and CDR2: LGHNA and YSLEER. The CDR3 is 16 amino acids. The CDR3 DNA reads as TGCGCCAGCAGCCAGGGGGTCATCGGCCGGGGCAATGAGCAGTTCTTC. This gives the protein CASSQGVIGRGNEQFF.

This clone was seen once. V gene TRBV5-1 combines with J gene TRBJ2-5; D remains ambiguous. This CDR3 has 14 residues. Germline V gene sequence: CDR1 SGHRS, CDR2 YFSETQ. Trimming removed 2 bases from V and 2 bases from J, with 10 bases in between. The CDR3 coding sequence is TGCGCCAGCAGCTTCCGGATAGCTCAAGAGACCCAGTACTTC. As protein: CASSFRIAQETQYF.